The 16 T cell receptor beta chains presented below share a single source sample, sequenced in a study of OX40 agonist ivuxolimab in advanced cancers. Data came from immunoSEQ multiplex PCR; TCRdb stores just in-frame clones and leaves some out. The sample has some 74,000 clones, 82% seen once; the top ten hold less than 6%. Sequencing used CD4+ or CD8+ T cells sorted from blood, obtained in a trial of the OX40 agonist ivuxolimab. Receptors were obtained from an adult with an advanced solid tumor such as melanoma, head and neck, liver or kidney cancer.

The genes are TRBV2 and TRBJ2-3; D unclear. The CDR3 has 14 amino acids. Germline V lookup: CDR1 SNHLY, CDR2 FYNNEI. V lost 6 bases and J lost 0, with 10 bases in between. The CDR3 DNA sequence: TGTGCCAGCAGCTGGGTGGCTAGCACAGATACGCAGTATTTT. It specifies CASSWVASTDTQYF.

The chain links TRBV19 to TRBJ1-2; no firm D call. The V gene's germline CDR1 is LNHDA and CDR2 SQIVND (reference sequence). The CDR3 runs to 17 residues. Trimming shortened V by 4 bases and J by 0 bases, and 18 bases separated the two germline ends. The CDR3 loop is CASSNPRGSTPNYGYTF. In nucleotides, the CDR3 is TGTGCCAGTAGTAATCCGCGGGGAAGTACTCCTAACTATGGCTACACCTTC.

The chain recombines TRBV11-2 with TRBJ2-2; 15 bases align to TRBD2. With 5 bases clipped from V and 5 bases from J, the junction kept 6 bases outside the gene matches. The CDR3 has 17 amino acids. In germline, CDR1 is SGHAT, CDR2 FQNNGV. The CDR3 spells CASSPGLAGGHTGELFF. The CDR3 DNA reads as TGTGCCAGCAGCCCCGGACTAGCGGGGGGGCATACCGGGGAGCTGTTTTTT.

This clone was detected once. This sequence joins TRBV18 and TRBJ1-1; 7 bases agree with TRBD1. CDR3 length: 16 residues. Germline V lookup: CDR1 KGHSH, CDR2 LQKENI. With 10 bases clipped from V and 1 base from J, the junction kept 15 bases outside the gene matches. The CDR3 is CATGTFPGQWNTEAFF. CDR3 nucleotides: TGTGCCACCGGAACTTTTCCGGGACAGTGGAACACTGAAGCTTTCTTT.

With respect to this clone: The same CDR3 arises from other DNA sequences in this sample as well. J is TRBJ1-1 and V is TRBV7-3; no clear D. Germline assignment: CDR1 SGHTA and CDR2 FQGTGA. This CDR3 has 13 residues. With 0 bases removed from V and 1 base from J, the gap between germline ends came to 3 bases. Here the CDR3 reads CASSLTRNTEAFF. CDR3 in DNA: TGTGCCAGCAGCTTAACGCGGAACACTGAAGCTTTCTTT.

The rearrangement uses TRBV7-2 and TRBJ2-3; 7 bases fit TRBD2. The germline gives CDR1 SGHTA, CDR2 FQGNSA. This CDR3 contains 15 residues. The ends lost 3 bases at V and 0 bases at J; junction bases unmatched: 3. DNA for the CDR3: TGTGCCAGCAGCTTCTCGACTAGCAGCACAGATACGCAGTATTTT. Protein: CASSFSTSSTDTQYF. Using reference TRBV7-2 and TRBJ2-3 for the parts outside the CDR3, the full variable domain is GAGVSQSPSNKVTEKGKDVELRCDPISGHTALYWYRQSLGQGLEFLIYFQGNSAPDKSGLPSDRFSAERTGGSVSTLTIQRTQQEDSAVYLCASSFSTSSTDTQYFGPGTRLTVL.

V gene TRBV5-4 combines with J gene TRBJ1-2, with D uncertain. The ends were cut back, 2 bases at V and 7 bases at J, with 9 bases in the middle. The germline V gene has CDR1 SGHNT and CDR2 YYREEE (reference sequence). This CDR3 is 12 amino acids long. The CDR3 loop is CASSLGLAGYTF. CDR3 nucleotides: TGTGCCAGCAGCTTAGGGCTGGCTGGCTACACCTTC.

The V call is TRBV28, the J call TRBJ1-2; 10 nucleotides line up with TRBD1. The germline V gene encodes CDR1 MDHEN and CDR2 SYDVKM. This CDR3 is 14 amino acids long. V lost 4 bases and J lost 8; bases outside the gene matches: 7. CDR3 amino acids: CASSYGGTGVGYTF. The CDR3 DNA sequence: TGTGCCAGCAGTTATGGGGGGACAGGGGTGGGCTACACCTTC.

This clone came up a few times. The rearrangement links TRBV2 to TRBJ2-7; 7 bases agree with TRBD2. The ends lost 6 bases at V and 8 bases at J; junction bases unmatched: 13. This CDR3 region has 14 residues. The V gene's germline CDR1 is SNHLY and CDR2 FYNNEI. The CDR3 is CASSGEGGSEKQYF. DNA of the CDR3: TGTGCCAGCAGCGGGGAGGGTGGCTCTGAAAAGCAGTACTTC.

J is TRBJ1-5 and V is TRBV27; D may be TRBD1 (5 bases). The V gene's germline CDR1 is MNHEY and CDR2 SMNVEV (reference sequence). This CDR3 comprises 18 residues. V dropped 7 bases and J dropped 1 base, with 23 bases sitting between them. As DNA, the CDR3 is TGTGCCAGCACCCCCCGGGACGGCCCTCCGTTGAGCAATCAGCCCCAGCATTTT. Translation gives CASTPRDGPPLSNQPQHF.

This chain links TRBV5-4 with TRBJ1-6; possible D gene TRBD1, 5 bases. This CDR3 comprises 15 residues. V was cut by 0 bases and J by 6 bases, with 10 bases left in between. Germline V gene data show CDR1 as SGHNT and CDR2 as YYREEE (reference sequence). The CDR3 DNA follows: TGTGCCAGCAGCTTGGGACAGACCCGTAATTCACCCCTCCACTTT. Its protein product is CASSLGQTRNSPLHF.

The rearrangement joins TRBV25-1 to TRBJ2-3, with 7 bases identical to TRBD2. In germline, CDR1 is MGHDK, CDR2 SYGVNS. The V segment lost 8 bases and the J segment 0 bases; nucleotides outside the gene matches: 5. The CDR3 contains 14 residues. CDR3 protein: CASRKAGSTDTQYF. In DNA, the CDR3 is TGTGCCAGCCGAAAAGCGGGAAGCACAGATACGCAGTATTTT. The variable domain in full, with the rest retrieved from reference TRBV25-1 and TRBJ2-3, is EADIYQTPRYLVIGTGKKITLECSQTMGHDKMYWYQQDPGMELHLIHYSYGVNSTEKGDLSSESTVSRIRTEHFPLTLESARPSHTSQYLCASRKAGSTDTQYFGPGTRLTVL.

The chain recombines TRBV6-1 with TRBJ2-2, with 9 bases identical to TRBD2. In germline, CDR1 is MNHNS, CDR2 SASEGT. V was clipped by 4 bases and J by 2 bases; unmatched bases: 5. The CDR3 has 16 residues. The CDR3 here is CASSASGVPNTGELFF. CDR3 in DNA: TGTGCCAGCAGTGCTAGCGGGGTTCCCAACACCGGGGAGCTGTTTTTT.

The chain combines TRBV18 with TRBJ1-4; the D is unclear. The CDR3 is 15 residues long. CDR1 is KGHSH and CDR2 is LQKENI in the germline V gene. Trimming removed 0 bases from V and 7 bases from J, with 12 bases in between. CDR3 sequence (DNA): TGTGCCAGCTCACCACCGTCGAGGTCGGGTGAAAAACTGTTTTTT. This sequence encodes CASSPPSRSGEKLFF.

The chain recombines TRBV29-1 with TRBJ2-2, with 14 bases that match TRBD2. Germline lookup yields CDR1 SQVTM and CDR2 ANQGSEA. V gave up 6 bases and J gave up 7 bases; unmatched junction bases: 7. The CDR3 extends over 15 amino acids. CDR3: CSVPGTSGSGGELFF. The CDR3 DNA reads TGCAGCGTCCCCGGGACTAGCGGGAGCGGCGGGGAGCTGTTTTTT.

The chain joins TRBV5-1 to TRBJ1-1; tentative D call: TRBD1 (6 bases). The V end was cut by 2 bases, the J end by 8 bases, with 10 bases between. Looked up from germline, CDR1 is SGHRS and CDR2 is YFSETQ. This CDR3 spans 12 amino acids. CDR3 residues: CASSFQGSEAFF. The CDR3, as DNA: TGCGCCAGCAGCTTCCAGGGGAGCGAAGCTTTCTTT.